These T cell receptor beta chains were read from a single sample in a study of cytomegalovirus exposure and HLA in healthy donors. Generated by immunoSEQ multiplex PCR, the TCRdb table keeps only in-frame clones and is missing some. The data show 75,000 to 90,000 clones, with roughly 63% seen just once and over 14% held by the top ten. The sequenced sample consisted of PBMCs. Source of these receptors: a woman aged 40-49 years in good health and CMV-seropositive. Each CDR3 is given with its conserved first and last residue. The order of the fields is clone size, V gene, D gene, J gene, CDR3 DNA, CDR3 protein. The D gene is left open where the match is weak. A clone size is listed for some rows: how often the clone was seen (once, few, many), or a class if it is expanded.

few	TRBV28	TRBD1	TRBJ2-5	TGTGCCAGCAGATCCGCGCAGGGGGTGCGAGAGACCCAGTACTTC	CASRSAQGVRETQYF
.	TRBV5-4	.	TRBJ2-4	TGTGCCAGCAGCGTGGGGTGGGAGCCCAGGCCACGGAGAGCCAAAAACATTCAGTACTTC	CASSVGWEPRPRRAKNIQYF
.	TRBV5-3	TRBD1	TRBJ2-5	TGTGCCAGAAGCTTGGCTCCCCGGACAGGGACGGAGACCCAGTACTTC	CARSLAPRTGTETQYF
once	TRBV5-1	TRBD2	TRBJ2-2	TGCGCCAGCAGCTTGGATCTGAGGGCTAGCGGGAGGACCGGGGAGCTGTTTTTT	CASSLDLRASGRTGELFF
once	TRBV30	.	TRBJ2-1	TGTGCCTGGAGTTTAGCGAACCATGAGCAGTTCTTC	CAWSLANHEQFF
.	TRBV6-7	.	TRBJ2-7	TGTGCCAGCAGTTCGACAGCGAGCTCCTACGAGCAGTACTTC	CASSSTASSYEQYF
.	TRBV6-5	.	TRBJ1-1	TGTGCCAGCAGTTACCCCCCGGTGGCTTTCTTT	CASSYPPVAFF
.	TRBV7-2	TRBD1	TRBJ2-1	TGTGCCAGCAGCTTAGAAGGCCCCCCAGGGGGCGAGCAGTTCTTC	CASSLEGPPGGEQFF
once	TRBV2	TRBD1	TRBJ1-1	TGTGCCAGCCTTTATACAGGGGCGGCTGAAGCTTTCTTT	CASLYTGAAEAFF
few	TRBV28	TRBD2	TRBJ2-7	TGTGCCAGCACCTCGGCGGCTAGCGGACTCTACGAGCAGTACTTC	CASTSAASGLYEQYF
once	TRBV6-6	.	TRBJ2-1	TGTGCCAGCAGTACTTACCTTGAGCAGTTCTTC	CASSTYLEQFF
few	TRBV6-4	.	TRBJ2-6	TGTGCCAGCAGTAAGGACAACTCTGGGGCCAACGTCCTGACTTTC	CASSKDNSGANVLTF
few	TRBV29-1	.	TRBJ2-2	TGCAGCGTTGGTCAGGGCACCGGGGAGCTGTTTTTT	CSVGQGTGELFF
.	TRBV6-6	TRBD1	TRBJ1-1	TGTGCCAGCAGTTCTCGGGACAGCACTGAAGCTTTCTTT	CASSSRDSTEAFF
once	TRBV25-1	TRBD1	TRBJ1-1	TGTGCCAGCAGTGGGAGAACAGGGGGCCCTGAAGCTTTCTTT	CASSGRTGGPEAFF
.	TRBV28	TRBD1	TRBJ1-1	TGTGCCAGCAGTCCCCTCGTTAGGGGGCAGGCGCCTGAAGCTTTCTTT	CASSPLVRGQAPEAFF
.	TRBV28	TRBD1	TRBJ1-4	TGTGCCAGCAGCCCTCCGGGACAGCTGAATGAAAAACTGTTTTTT	CASSPPGQLNEKLFF
few	TRBV2	.	TRBJ1-2	TGTGCCAGCAGTTGGGACGGGGGAAACTATGGCTACACCTTC	CASSWDGGNYGYTF
.	TRBV2	.	TRBJ1-1	TGTGCCAGCAGTGAAAAGAGGACATACATGAACACTGAAGCTTTCTTT	CASSEKRTYMNTEAFF
.	TRBV27	.	TRBJ1-1	TGTGCCAGCAGTTTTTGGGCCCAAACTGAAGCTTTCTTT	CASSFWAQTEAFF
.	TRBV27	.	TRBJ2-6	TGTGCCAGCAGTCCCACTCATGCCTCTGGGGCCAACGTCCTGACTTTC	CASSPTHASGANVLTF
few	TRBV5-1	.	TRBJ2-3	TGCGCCAGCAGCTTTGAGGCTCAGGGCGTAGATACGCAGTATTTT	CASSFEAQGVDTQYF
few	TRBV27	TRBD2	TRBJ2-7	TGTGCCAGCAGTGTTCGTCCGGGCGGGAGCTCCTACGAGCAGTACTTC	CASSVRPGGSSYEQYF
.	TRBV28	.	TRBJ1-5	TGTGCCAGCAGTTTTGGAAAGGGGCCTCATCAGCCCCAGCATTTT	CASSFGKGPHQPQHF
.	TRBV5-3	.	TRBJ2-7	TGTGCCAGAAGCTCGAGACAGGAGAGCTCCTACGAGCAGTACTTC	CARSSRQESSYEQYF
few	TRBV7-2	.	TRBJ2-3	TGTGCCAGCAGCTTAGGTTCCGGAGGGCTCGTCGATACGCAGTATTTT	CASSLGSGGLVDTQYF
.	TRBV6-5	.	TRBJ2-1	TGTGCCAGCAGTTACGGAGGGAACAATGAGCAGTTCTTC	CASSYGGNNEQFF
.	TRBV6-6	.	TRBJ2-1	TGTGCCAGCAGTTACTTGAGGAATGAGCAGTTCTTC	CASSYLRNEQFF
once	TRBV7-2	TRBD2	TRBJ2-1	TGTGCCAGCAGCTTAAGCGGGAGCTCCTACAATGAGCAGTTCTTC	CASSLSGSSYNEQFF
.	TRBV9	TRBD1	TRBJ1-1	TGTGCCAGCAGCGTACAGGGGGAGAACACTGAAGCTTTCTTT	CASSVQGENTEAFF
.	TRBV10-3	.	TRBJ1-1	TGTGCCATACAGACGAACACTGAAGCTTTCTTT	CAIQTNTEAFF
.	TRBV7-2	TRBD2	TRBJ2-5	TGTGCCAGCAGCAGCTCCAAGAGCGGGAGGGCCTTAGAGACCCAGTACTTC	CASSSSKSGRALETQYF
.	TRBV7-8	.	TRBJ1-4	TGTGCCAGCAGCCAAGGGGGTAGTCTTAATGAAAAACTGTTTTTT	CASSQGGSLNEKLFF
.	TRBV18	TRBD1	TRBJ2-5	TGTGCCAGCTCACGCGGACAGGCTGCCCGGGAGACCCAGTACTTC	CASSRGQAARETQYF
.	TRBV6-6	TRBD1	TRBJ2-6	TGTGCCAGCAGTGTCACAGGGGCTGGGGCCAACGTCCTGACTTTC	CASSVTGAGANVLTF
.	TRBV11-2	TRBD1	TRBJ1-2	TGTGCCAGCAGCCGGGACAGGGCCTATGGCTACACCTTC	CASSRDRAYGYTF
.	TRBV19	TRBD1	TRBJ1-1	TGTGCCAGTAGTAAAATGATAGGGACAGGGTCGAACACTGAAGCTTTCTTT	CASSKMIGTGSNTEAFF
.	TRBV6-1	.	TRBJ1-5	TGTGCCAGCAGTGAATTGCAGACTAATAGCAATCAGCCCCAGCATTTT	CASSELQTNSNQPQHF
few	TRBV9	.	TRBJ1-1	TGTGCCAGCAGCGCAGGCATCGGAATGAACACTGAAGCTTTCTTT	CASSAGIGMNTEAFF
once	TRBV5-1	.	TRBJ2-5	TGCGCCAGCAGCTCCGGGACACTTCCCGAGACCCAGTACTTC	CASSSGTLPETQYF
few	TRBV30	.	TRBJ1-2	TGTGCCTGGAGTAGTGGGGGGGCCTATGGCTACACCTTC	CAWSSGGAYGYTF
few	TRBV19	TRBD1	TRBJ1-1	TGTGCCACCTCGGACAGGGGCCGCTTGAACACTGAAGCTTTCTTT	CATSDRGRLNTEAFF
.	TRBV7-9	TRBD1	TRBJ1-1	TGTTCCAGCAGCCTTGGACAGGTTGAAGCTTTCTTT	CSSSLGQVEAFF
.	TRBV5-1	TRBD1	TRBJ2-7	TGCGCCAGCAGCAATGGGACAGGGGGCGAGCAGTACTTC	CASSNGTGGEQYF
.	TRBV7-9	.	TRBJ1-5	TGTGCCAGCAGTCTAGCGACTCAGCCCCAGCATTTT	CASSLATQPQHF
few	TRBV7-2	TRBD2	TRBJ2-7	TGTGCCAGCAGCTTAGTGGGCGGGGGGAGCTCCTACGAGCAGTACTTC	CASSLVGGGSSYEQYF
.	TRBV28	TRBD1	TRBJ1-5	TGTGCCAGCAGAAAAACAGGGGGCGGATTCAAGCCCCAGCATTTT	CASRKTGGGFKPQHF
few	TRBV9	.	TRBJ2-5	TGTGCCAGCAGCGTAGTCGGGGGGCTACAAGAGACCCAGTACTTC	CASSVVGGLQETQYF
.	TRBV7-2	.	TRBJ2-5	TGTGCCAGCAGCGCCGGGACATTCGGTGAGACCCAGTACTTC	CASSAGTFGETQYF
.	TRBV5-1	.	TRBJ2-3	TGCGCCAGCAGCTTGGACGACCAGGGGTTCACGCAGTATTTT	CASSLDDQGFTQYF
.	TRBV18	TRBD1	TRBJ1-1	TGTGCCACTTCGACAGGGATGAACACTGAAGCTTTCTTT	CATSTGMNTEAFF
.	TRBV7-8	.	TRBJ1-2	TGTGCCAGCAGCTCCCAGGGGTATGGCTACACCTTC	CASSSQGYGYTF
.	TRBV21-1	.	TRBJ2-3	TGTGCCAGCAGCCCCTCTTTGACAGACGGCACAGATACGCAGTATTTT	CASSPSLTDGTDTQYF
.	TRBV14	TRBD2	TRBJ2-7	TGTGCCAGCAGCCCGAGCGGGATCTACGAGCAGTACTTC	CASSPSGIYEQYF
.	TRBV7-2	TRBD1	TRBJ1-1	TGTGCCAGCAGCCCGAATCAGGGGGCGATTGGTGAAGCTTTCTTT	CASSPNQGAIGEAFF
.	TRBV18	.	TRBJ2-3	TGTGCCAGCTCACCATCCTACAGACACACAGATACGCAGTATTTT	CASSPSYRHTDTQYF
.	TRBV11-2	TRBD2	TRBJ2-1	TGTGCCAGCATCATCGACGGACTAGCGGCCTACAATGAGCAGTTCTTC	CASIIDGLAAYNEQFF
.	TRBV28	.	TRBJ1-3	TGTGCCAGCAGTTTATACGGGGGGACTGGAAACACCATATATTTT	CASSLYGGTGNTIYF
.	TRBV20-1	.	TRBJ2-1	TGCAGTGCTCTGAAAAGCGGATTGCAGTTCTTC	CSALKSGLQFF
.	TRBV10-1	TRBD1	TRBJ1-1	TGCGCCAGCAGCTCCGGGACAGGGTCTGAAGCTTTCTTT	CASSSGTGSEAFF